This is a list of T cell receptor beta chains from one sample in a study of Ad26.COV2.S vaccination and SARS-CoV-2 variants. The table came from immunoSEQ multiplex PCR; TCRdb's copy has only in-frame clones and leaves some out. The table has about 500,000 clones, 70% to 90% seen once. Sequenced here: peripheral blood, sampled in a trial of Ad26.COV2.S vaccine versus placebo. The origin of the receptors is a person between 18 and 60 years old who received the Ad26.COV2.S COVID-19 vaccine or a placebo. Each CDR3 is given with its conserved first and last residue. A D gene is named only where the DNA matches it firmly. Not all rows give a size; the values are once, few, many and, for expanded clones, a class.

TRBJ1-3 | once | - | TRBV7-8 | CASGEGRSAQLIANSGNTIYF | TGTGCCAGTGGGGAGGGGAGAAGCGCCCAACTTATCGCCAACTCTGGAAACACCATATATTTT
TRBJ1-2 | once | - | TRBV5-1 | CASSLGVDSGYTF | TGCGCCAGCAGCTTGGGAGTGGATAGTGGCTACACCTTC
TRBJ2-7 | - | - | TRBV14 | CASSQAYSYEQYF | TGTGCCAGCAGCCAAGCTTACTCCTACGAGCAGTACTTC
TRBJ2-5 | - | - | TRBV7-6 | CASSLDPLGETQYF | TGTGCCAGCAGCTTAGACCCTCTCGGAGAGACCCAGTACTTC
TRBJ2-4 | - | - | TRBV6-2/TRBV6-3 | CASSYTPDGAKNIQYF | TGTGCCAGCAGTTACACCCCAGACGGAGCCAAAAACATTCAGTACTTC
TRBJ2-7 | - | - | TRBV5-1 | CASSLFNPAYEQYF | TGCGCCAGCAGCTTGTTCAATCCCGCCTACGAGCAGTACTTC
TRBJ1-2 | - | TRBD1 | TRBV11-2 | CASSLAGQGYGYTF | TGTGCCAGCAGCTTAGCGGGACAGGGCTATGGCTACACCTTC
TRBJ2-3 | once | - | TRBV7-7 | CASSLSGADTQYF | TGTGCTAGCAGCTTATCTGGGGCAGATACGCAGTATTTT
TRBJ1-5 | - | TRBD1 | TRBV18 | CASSPRQGARGNQPQHF | TGTGCCAGCTCACCGAGGCAGGGGGCGCGGGGCAATCAGCCCCAGCATTTT
TRBJ2-3 | - | TRBD2 | TRBV19 | CATTNRGTSRSPGTDTQYF | TGTGCCACCACCAATAGGGGGACTAGCCGAAGCCCCGGCACAGATACGCAGTATTTT
TRBJ2-7 | - | TRBD1 | TRBV27 | CASSPRTGMREQYF | TGTGCCAGCAGTCCTCGGACAGGGATGAGAGAGCAGTACTTC
TRBJ2-5 | - | - | TRBV2 | CASSFELVRQETQYF | TGTGCCAGCAGTTTCGAACTAGTTCGCCAAGAGACCCAGTACTTC
TRBJ1-1 | - | TRBD1 | TRBV6-6 | CASSRRTGRNTEAFF | TGTGCCAGCAGCCGACGGACAGGCCGGAACACTGAAGCTTTCTTT
TRBJ1-5 | - | - | TRBV6-5 | CASSSLQGQQPQHF | TGTGCCAGCAGTTCCTTGCAGGGGCAACAGCCCCAGCATTTT
TRBJ1-2 | - | - | TRBV5-1 | CASSDGNYGYTF | TGCGCCAGCAGCGACGGTAACTATGGCTACACCTTC
TRBJ2-7 | - | - | TRBV4-2 | CASSQDFLGQRTF | TGTGCCAGCAGCCAAGATTTTTTAGGACAGCGGACCTTC
TRBJ2-3 | - | - | TRBV28 | CASSSVAHTDTQYF | TGTGCCAGCAGTTCGGTCGCCCACACAGATACGCAGTATTTT
TRBJ2-3 | once | - | TRBV19 | CASKGTDTQYF | TGTGCCAGTAAGGGCACAGATACGCAGTATTTT
TRBJ2-7 | - | - | TRBV12-5 | CASGLVTRRGDEQYF | TGTGCTAGTGGTTTGGTAACTCGCAGGGGCGACGAGCAGTACTTC
TRBJ2-7 | - | - | TRBV2 | CASSEGGRIRSYEQYF | TGTGCCAGCAGTGAAGGTGGCAGAATTAGATCCTACGAGCAGTACTTC
TRBJ1-3 | - | - | TRBV7-8 | CASSLYPGVTGNTIYF | TGTGCCAGCAGCTTATACCCAGGGGTAACTGGAAACACCATATATTTT
TRBJ1-2 | once | TRBD1 | TRBV27 | CASSSGGRGYTF | TGTGCCAGCAGTTCAGGGGGCAGAGGCTACACCTTC
TRBJ2-3 | - | - | TRBV30 | CAWSPDRSTDTQYF | TGTGCCTGGAGTCCCGACAGGTCCACAGATACGCAGTATTTT
TRBJ1-5 | - | TRBD1 | TRBV27 | CASSPLPGQGPNQPQHF | TGTGCCAGCAGTCCCCTACCCGGACAGGGCCCTAATCAGCCCCAGCATTTT
TRBJ2-3 | once | TRBD2 | TRBV5-5 | CASSSQTSGTDTQYF | TGTGCCAGCAGCTCCCAGACTAGCGGGACAGATACGCAGTATTTT
TRBJ1-1 | - | - | TRBV12-5 | CASGLVRDTQAAGTEAFF | TGTGCTAGTGGTTTGGTTCGGGACACCCAGGCCGCGGGCACTGAAGCTTTCTTT
TRBJ1-1 | - | - | TRBV2 | CATGDTEAFF | TGTGCCACCGGGGACACTGAAGCTTTCTTT
TRBJ1-6 | - | TRBD1 | TRBV6-5 | CASSYRDSNSPLHF | TGTGCCAGCAGTTACCGGGACAGCAATTCACCCCTCCACTTT
TRBJ2-7 | few | - | TRBV7-9 | CASSPPGPYEQYF | TGTGCCAGCAGCCCTCCTGGGCCCTACGAGCAGTACTTC
TRBJ1-2 | - | - | TRBV18 | CASSPTGWDGYTF | TGTGCCAGCTCACCCACAGGGTGGGATGGCTACACCTTC
TRBJ1-2 | - | - | TRBV5-1 | CASSLETGGLYGYTF | TGCGCCAGCAGCTTGGAAACAGGCGGTCTTTATGGCTACACCTTC
TRBJ2-7 | - | - | TRBV27 | CASSFGGGDWGEQYF | TGTGCCAGCAGTTTCGGAGGGGGGGACTGGGGCGAGCAGTACTTC
TRBJ2-2 | - | - | TRBV28 | CASLAPPYLAIENTGELFF | TGTGCCAGCCTTGCCCCACCCTATCTAGCGATCGAGAACACCGGGGAGCTGTTTTTT
TRBJ1-3 | - | - | TRBV24-1 | CATRHQYRGNTIYF | TGTGCCACCAGACATCAGTACAGGGGAAACACCATATATTTT
TRBJ2-7 | - | - | TRBV6-2/TRBV6-3 | CASSYSRDTHQYF | TGTGCCAGCAGTTATTCCCGGGACACGCATCAGTACTTC
TRBJ1-1 | once | - | TRBV18 | CASSRGTNTEAFF | TGTGCCAGCTCACGGGGAACGAACACTGAAGCTTTCTTT
TRBJ1-1 | - | - | TRBV29-1 | CSVQGLGTEAFF | TGCAGCGTCCAGGGCCTTGGCACTGAAGCTTTCTTT
TRBJ1-4 | - | - | TRBV30 | CAWSVFGANEKLFF | TGTGCCTGGAGTGTATTTGGGGCAAATGAAAAACTGTTTTTT
TRBJ1-6 | few | - | TRBV4-3 | CASSQTPPGSGSPLHF | TGCGCCAGCAGCCAGACCCCTCCTGGGTCGGGTTCACCCCTCCACTTT
TRBJ2-6 | - | - | TRBV28 | CASSFGSSGANVLTF | TGTGCCAGCAGTTTCGGGAGCTCTGGGGCCAACGTCCTGACTTTC
TRBJ2-1 | once | TRBD2 | TRBV6-5 | CASRTGTSGANEQFF | TGTGCCAGCAGAACCGGGACTAGCGGTGCCAATGAGCAGTTCTTC
TRBJ1-1 | - | - | TRBV9 | CASSVSSGPTEAFF | TGTGCCAGCAGCGTAAGTTCAGGGCCGACTGAAGCTTTCTTT
TRBJ2-2 | - | TRBD2 | TRBV10-3 | CAIWGGSGELFF | TGTGCCATCTGGGGGGGTTCCGGGGAGCTGTTTTTT
TRBJ2-1 | once | - | TRBV27 | CASSFPSPGSPRFF | TGTGCCAGCAGTTTCCCCTCACCCGGCTCTCCGCGGTTCTTC